The 24 T cell receptor beta chains below come from one sample, sequenced in a study of T cells in Graves' hyperthyroidism and ophthalmopathy. It was RNA transcripts that yielded the amplified TCR beta CDR3 regions. The primer set for the first-round RT-PCR of the TCR CDR3 was HTBI. TCRdb analysed the multiplex PCR reads with MiXCR anew, one entry per CDR3 protein. The table has some 360,000 distinct CDR3 sequences, approximately 15% seen once. Specimen: blood. These receptors originate from a woman aged 55 to 70 with Graves' hyperthyroidism.

The V gene is TRBV18, the J gene TRBJ2-5, with unresolved D. Deletions cut 6 bases from V and 7 bases from J, with 12 bases between. CDR3 length: 12 residues. The germline gives CDR1 KGHSH, CDR2 LQKENI. The CDR3 DNA sequence: TGTGCCAGCTCCGACGTCTCGGGGACCCAGTACTTC. It codes for CASSDVSGTQYF.

This clonotype was counted only a few times. The CDR3 here is CASSLGGAGNYGYTF. The CDR3 DNA reads as TGTGCCAGCAGCTTAGGGGGGGCTGGTAACTATGGCTACACCTTC. The chain uses TRBV7-2 and TRBJ1-2, with a tentative D call TRBD1 (6 bases). Per the germline V gene, CDR1 is SGHTA and CDR2 is FQGNSA. The germline V and J ends were trimmed by 1 base and 1 base, with 10 bases remaining between them. This CDR3 contains 15 residues.

In its sample, this clonotype was seen once. The CDR3 protein is CANQRVAGGDNEQFF. The CDR3, as DNA: TGCGCCAACCAAAGGGTGGCGGGAGGAGACAATGAGCAGTTCTTC. The chain uses TRBV5-1 and TRBJ2-1; 8 bases map to TRBD2. The CDR3 totals 15 residues. J gave up 5 bases and V 9 bases, and 13 bases lay outside the gene matches. Germline V CDR1 and CDR2: SGHRS, YFSETQ.

This clonotype has ten or more counts. The chain combines TRBV6-1 with TRBJ2-3; TRBD2 matches at 10 bases. CDR1 and CDR2 from the germline V gene are MNHNS and SASEGT. With 6 bases clipped from V and 1 base from J, the junction kept 7 bases outside the gene matches. This CDR3 is 16 amino acids long. The CDR3 protein is CASSHSGTSGTDTQYF. CDR3 nucleotide sequence: TGTGCCAGCAGCCATTCCGGGACTAGCGGCACAGATACGCAGTATTTT.

This clonotype was observed at least ten times. The chain combines TRBV6-1 with TRBJ2-7; 10 bases are a match to TRBD2. The CDR3 contains 16 residues. Germline trimming cut 0 bases from V and 2 bases from J; bases unmatched to any gene: 4. The V gene's germline CDR1 is MNHNS and CDR2 SASEGT. CDR3 residues: CASSEAWLAGAYEQYF. The DNA for the CDR3 is TGTGCCAGCAGTGAAGCCTGGCTAGCGGGAGCCTACGAGCAGTACTTC.

This clonotype was observed at least ten times. The chain recombines TRBV5-1 with TRBJ1-1, with D perhaps matching TRBD1 (5 bases). Per the germline V gene, CDR1 is SGHRS and CDR2 is YFSETQ. The CDR3 extends over 14 amino acids. Trimming took off 1 base at V and 2 bases at J, with 9 bases between the two ends. DNA of the CDR3: TGCGCCAGCAGCTTGCAGGGTGGAAACACTGAAGCTTTCTTT. Its translation is CASSLQGGNTEAFF. The whole variable domain, remainder taken from reference TRBV5-1 and TRBJ1-1, is KAGVTQTPRYLIKTRGQQVTLSCSPISGHRSVSWYQQTPGQGLQFLFEYFSETQRNKGNFPGRFSGRQFSNSRSEMNVSTLELGDSALYLCASSLQGGNTEAFFGQGTRLTVV.

There are a few counts of this clonotype. The chain joins TRBV19 to TRBJ2-7; D perhaps matches TRBD1 (5 bases). The V gene's germline CDR1 is LNHDA and CDR2 SQIVND (reference sequence). This CDR3 has 13 residues. V dropped 6 bases and J dropped 1 base, with 10 bases sitting between them. In nucleotides, the CDR3 is TGTGCCAGTAGGGGGCCTCGTTCCTACGAGCAGTACTTC. Translation: CASRGPRSYEQYF.

This rearrangement joins TRBV30 to TRBJ1-5, with D perhaps matching TRBD1 (5 bases). This CDR3 spans 14 amino acids. Trimming removed 5 bases at V and 7 bases at J, with 18 bases between. From germline, CDR1 is GTSNPN and CDR2 SVGIG (reference sequence). The CDR3 region is CAWSLRGGSQPQHF. Written as DNA, the CDR3 is TGTGCCTGGTCTCTCCGCGGGGGTTCCCAGCCCCAGCATTTT.

This clonotype was seen ten or more times. This chain uses TRBV20-1 with TRBJ2-2; D is ambiguous. V was trimmed by 3 bases and J by 9 bases, leaving 8 bases between them. Germline-derived CDR1 and CDR2 are DFQATT and SNEGSKA (reference sequence). CDR3 size: 11 residues. The CDR3 reads CSASFARELFF. Written as DNA, the CDR3 is TGCAGTGCTAGTTTCGCCAGGGAGCTGTTTTTT.

The genes are TRBV5-1 and TRBJ2-2; 7 nucleotides agree with TRBD1. V was clipped by 4 bases and J by 5 bases; unmatched bases: 2. Germline V CDR1 and CDR2: SGHRS, YFSETQ. The CDR3 is made up of 13 amino acids. The CDR3 is CASSEGATGELFF. As DNA, the CDR3 is TGCGCCAGCAGCGAGGGGGCGACCGGGGAGCTGTTTTTT.

Many counts were recorded for this clonotype. The CDR3 DNA reads TGTGCCAGCAGTTTTATCCCTCCCGGGAGGACTTACGAGCAGTACTTC. It yields the protein CASSFIPPGRTYEQYF. The genes are TRBV27 and TRBJ2-7, with 7 positions matching TRBD2. Germline V lookup: CDR1 MNHEY, CDR2 SMNVEV (reference sequence). This CDR3 has 16 residues. Trimming cost V 3 bases and J 4 bases; bases outside gene matches: 12.

This clonotype was observed at least ten times. The V and J genes are TRBV2 and TRBJ2-1; D call uncertain. This CDR3 is 15 amino acids long. In germline, CDR1 is SNHLY, CDR2 FYNNEI. The ends were cut back, 6 bases at V and 0 bases at J, with 12 bases in the middle. CDR3 coding DNA: TGTGCCAGCAGATCGACGAGGAGCTCCTACAATGAGCAGTTCTTC. This gives the protein CASRSTRSSYNEQFF.

This clonotype was detected ten times or more. The chain employs TRBV18 and TRBJ2-1; D remains unclear. Germline V CDR1 and CDR2: KGHSH, LQKENI. CDR3 length: 15 amino acids. The V end lost 3 bases, the J end lost 8 bases, and 17 bases lay between the germline ends. CDR3: CASSPLNPQADEQFF. CDR3 DNA sequence: TGTGCCAGCTCACCCTTGAACCCGCAGGCCGATGAGCAGTTCTTC. The full variable domain, in which reference TRBV18 and TRBJ2-1 provide the parts outside the CDR3, is NAGVMQNPRHLVRRRGQEARLRCSPMKGHSHVYWYRQLPEEGLKFMVYLQKENIIDESGMPKERFSAEFPKEGPSILRIQQVVRGDSAAYFCASSPLNPQADEQFFGPGTRLTVL.

Worth noting for this clonotype: A much larger clone sits a single nucleotide away, making a read error possible. The chain couples TRBV6-4 to TRBJ2-7, with 7 nucleotides matching TRBD2. Germline lookup yields CDR1 MRHNA and CDR2 SNTAGT. There are 17 residues in the CDR3. In DNA form, the CDR3 reads TGTGTCAGCAGTTACGTCAGTCTGCGGGAGAGTGACTACGAGCAGTACTTC. Translating it yields CVSSYVSLRESDYEQYF.

This clonotype has a count of ten or more. The chain recombines TRBV19 with TRBJ2-7; 11 bases are a match to TRBD2. The trim removed 3 bases at V and 4 bases at J, leaving 2 bases unmatched. From germline, CDR1 is LNHDA and CDR2 SQIVND (reference sequence). CDR3 size: 14 residues. The CDR3 is CASSIRTSGYEQYF. Written as DNA, the CDR3 is TGTGCCAGTAGTATTAGGACTAGCGGGTACGAGCAGTACTTC. Full variable domain (missing parts from reference TRBV19 and TRBJ2-7): DGGITQSPKYLFRKEGQNVTLSCEQNLNHDAMYWYRQDPGQGLRLIYYSQIVNDFQKGDIAEGYSVSREKKESFPLTVTSAQKNPTAFYLCASSIRTSGYEQYFGPGTRLTVT.

This clonotype was found many times. V and J are TRBV20-1 and TRBJ1-2; weak D call: TRBD1 (5 bases). There are 13 residues in the CDR3. V was clipped by 5 bases and J by 6 bases, with 16 bases between them. Per germline, CDR1 DFQATT and CDR2 SNEGSKA (reference sequence). This chain's CDR3 is CSAPLGQGDGYTF. CDR3 DNA: TGCAGTGCTCCCCTGGGGCAGGGTGATGGCTACACCTTC.

This clonotype was seen a handful of times. V and J are TRBV14 and TRBJ2-5; D gene unclear. V was clipped by 0 bases and J by 0 bases, with 14 bases between them. Germline CDR1 SGHDN, CDR2 FVKESK. This CDR3 region has 17 residues. DNA for the CDR3: TGTGCCAGCAGCCAAGATCAGAAGGGCCCGTACCAAGAGACCCAGTACTTC. Amino acid sequence: CASSQDQKGPYQETQYF.

This clonotype has just a few counts. The J gene is TRBJ1-1, the V gene TRBV7-9, with D unresolved. Trimming left V 7 bases short and J 1 base short, with 10 bases between. The CDR3 runs to 13 residues. Germline V gene lookup returns CDR1 SEHNR and CDR2 FQNEAQ (reference sequence). The CDR3 coding sequence is TGTGCCAGCATCTCTCGAGAGAACACTGAAGCTTTCTTT. Its protein product is CASISRENTEAFF.

This clonotype showed up many times. The chain links TRBV27 to TRBJ1-1, with no clear D. The germline V gene has CDR1 MNHEY and CDR2 SMNVEV (reference sequence). The CDR3 consists of 15 residues. Trimming removed 2 bases at V and 2 bases at J, with 12 bases between. This CDR3 reads CASSLGRYPNTEAFF. The CDR3 bases are TGTGCCAGCAGTTTAGGTCGATACCCCAACACTGAAGCTTTCTTT.

This clonotype was seen at least ten times. This rearrangement joins TRBV2 to TRBJ2-6; 13 nucleotides line up with TRBD2. V lost 6 bases and J lost 2; bases outside the gene matches: 16. This CDR3 region has 21 residues. Germline V gives CDR1 SNHLY, CDR2 FYNNEI. The chain's CDR3 is CASRLAPGLAGRMAGANVLTF. CDR3 nucleotide sequence: TGTGCCAGCAGACTCGCCCCGGGACTAGCGGGGAGAATGGCTGGGGCCAACGTCCTGACTTTC.

The sample holds many counts of this clonotype. The rearrangement links TRBV11-3 to TRBJ1-1; maybe TRBD1 (5 bases). Germline V CDR1 and CDR2: SGHNT, YENEEA. This CDR3 has 15 residues. V was trimmed by 1 base and J by 4 bases, leaving 13 bases between them. This CDR3 is CASSLGGSGTTEAFF. Here the CDR3 DNA reads TGTGCCAGCAGCTTAGGTGGCTCGGGGACCACTGAAGCTTTCTTT.

This clonotype occurred many times. The chain joins TRBV5-1 to TRBJ2-1; weak D call: TRBD2 (5 bases). The CDR3 loop spans 15 amino acids. Germline V gene sequence: CDR1 SGHRS, CDR2 YFSETQ. Between the trimmed V and J ends, which lost 4 bases and 8 bases, there was a span of 19 bases. CDR3 loop: CASSTQRVPRDEQFF. The DNA for the CDR3 is TGCGCCAGCAGCACCCAAAGGGTCCCGAGGGATGAGCAGTTCTTC.

This clonotype has only a few counts. The gene calls are TRBV2 and TRBJ1-2; D might be TRBD1 (5 bases). This CDR3 has 13 residues. Trimming took off 7 bases at V and 8 bases at J, with 17 bases between the two ends. The V gene's germline CDR1 is SNHLY and CDR2 FYNNEI. The CDR3 spells CASNALGGGGYTF. CDR3 DNA sequence: TGTGCCAGCAATGCACTCGGCGGGGGAGGCTACACCTTC.

The V and J genes are TRBV12-3 or TRBV12-4 and TRBJ1-5, with D tentatively TRBD1 (6 bases). The CDR3 sequence is 17 residues long. V was shortened by 6 bases and J by 5 bases, with 23 bases between the two germline ends. The CDR3 nucleotides read TGTGCCAGCAGCGTAGAGGGGGGCAAGAGGTTGGATCAGCCCCAGCATTTT. Translation gives CASSVEGGKRLDQPQHF.